This T cell receptor beta chain was recorded in a study of T cell clones after liver transplantation (dated by TCRdb to between 2017 and 2020). Regarding the complete study: The samples were obtained from ITN030ST, a randomized trial that attempted immunosuppression withdrawal within 2 years after liver transplantation. Donor-reactive T cell clones were identified by TCRbeta sequencing after a pre-transplant mixed lymphocyte reaction and then tracked in post-transplant blood. As an antigen-independent comparator for donor-reactive sequences, third party-reactive TCRbeta sequences were also identified from pre-transplant MLRs. Of the eight recipients, a few were HCV-positive, while the remaining recipients had been transplanted for non-autoimmune, non-viral indications. Subjects received no induction therapy and standard immunosuppression until randomization at 12-24 months post-transplant. Tolerance was defined as complete withdrawal of immunosuppression for at least one year without a rise in liver enzymes beyond twice the upper limit of normal. Blood samples were taken pre-transplant, pre-randomization before withdrawal, and post-randomization after full withdrawal or failed withdrawal. The study cohort included 8 liver transplant recipients, of whom 3 were classified as tolerant and 5 as non-tolerant.

The sample's time point label is to be understood as: pre-transplant. Thawed unstimulated PBMCs were stained for CD3, CD4 and CD8 and FACS-sorted into CD3+CD4+ and CD3+CD8+ populations. All 8 studied subjects were randomized to immunosuppression withdrawal. The Qiagen DNeasy Blood and Tissue Kit was used to isolate genomic DNA. On the study overall, not on this receptor specifically: Since no allograft tissue specimens were available, donor-reactive T cells may have migrated into the graft instead of being deleted. Donor-reactive sequences declined more than third party-reactive ones, suggesting partial antigen-specific deletion unrelated to withdrawal success. The conclusions were preliminary, being limited by small, heterogeneous patient numbers and by non-standardized post-transplant time points. When repertoire turnover was taken into account, detection of donor-reactive sequences was significantly reduced in 7 of 8 subjects for CD4 and in 8 of 8 subjects for CD8. In two subjects, low numbers of available donor cells limited the measurable donor-reactive repertoire. Circulating donor-reactive CD4 TCRbeta sequences fell significantly post-transplant in most of the 8 subjects, irrespective of tolerance or HCV status.

Frozen genomic DNA underwent high-throughput TCRbeta CDR3 sequencing by immunoSEQ, including PCR amplification, mapping, bias correction and internal controls. As for the authors' bioinformatics: Only productive rearrangements were retained, with each unique TCRbeta sequence defined by its CDR3 nucleotide sequence together with its V and J gene. A sequence counted as donor-reactive only if the sequence showed at least 5-fold expansion in CFSE-low cells compared with unstimulated pre-transplant cells and had a frequency of at least 0.01%. Minimum frequency thresholds were set for each subject on the basis of the unstimulated sample with the lowest template count, so that a detection power of at least 90% was ensured. Jensen-Shannon divergence between the top 1000 TCRbeta sequences after and before transplant was used to measure repertoire turnover. Changes in detection of donor-reactive sequences were assessed with two-sided Fisher's exact tests. Sourced from immuneACCESS, this table was stored by TCRdb with only in-frame sequences that have V and J called. A share of the clones is absent; for the studies checked, an unresolved V gene accounts for under half, and the remainder has no known explanation. V and J calls and clone size are as listed in that table; D and trimming were resolved from the DNA. The sample table shows around 20,000 clones, and around nine tenths are seen once. About an eighth of the sample rests with the top ten.

The cysteine opens and the phenylalanine closes a CDR3 of 15 amino acids. Of the read, only the CDR3 DNA is kept; its 45 bases are in frame from base 1. Looking up the germline V gene yields CDR1 LGHNA and CDR2 YSLEER. Deletion took 0 bases off V and 0 bases off J, with a span of 9 bases between the germline ends. This clone was recorded only once. What this receptor recognizes is not known. Base qualities are not at hand, and no much larger clone is one base apart. The chain couples TRBV4-3 to TRBJ2-7; TRBD1 is possibly the D segment (5 matching bases). The material sequenced was CD8+ T cells from blood, taken before liver transplant. The sequence was obtained from a human donor who received a liver transplant. The DNA sequence is TGCGCCAGCAGCCAAGACGGAGACAGCTCCTACGAGCAGTACTTC. Translated, this gives CASSQDGDSSYEQYF.